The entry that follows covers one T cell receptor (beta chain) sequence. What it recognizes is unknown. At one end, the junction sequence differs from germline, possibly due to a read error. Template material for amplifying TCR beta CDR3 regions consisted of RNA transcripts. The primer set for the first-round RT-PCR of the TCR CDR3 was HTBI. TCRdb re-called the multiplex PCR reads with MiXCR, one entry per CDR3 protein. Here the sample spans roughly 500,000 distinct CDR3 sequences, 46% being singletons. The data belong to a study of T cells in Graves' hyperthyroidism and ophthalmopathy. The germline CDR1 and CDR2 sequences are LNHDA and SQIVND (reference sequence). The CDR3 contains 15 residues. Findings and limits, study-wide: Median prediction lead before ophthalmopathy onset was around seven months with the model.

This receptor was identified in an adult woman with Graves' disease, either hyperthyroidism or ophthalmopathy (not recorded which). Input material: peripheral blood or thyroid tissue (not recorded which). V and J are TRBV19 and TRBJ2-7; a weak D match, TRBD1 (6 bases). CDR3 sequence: CASGTAVSGAYEQHF. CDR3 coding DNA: TGTGCCAGTGGTACGGCTGTCTCAGGGGCCTACGAGCAGCACTTC.